Given below is one TCR beta chain in context. The antigen remains unidentified. Data came from immunoSEQ multiplex PCR; TCRdb stores just in-frame clones and leaves some out. The data hold roughly 9,800 clones, with about 90% observed a single time. With 6 bases clipped from V and 5 bases from J, the junction kept 11 bases outside the gene matches. Germline V gives CDR1 MDHEN, CDR2 SYDVKM. The CDR3 spans 15 residues. The sample originates from a study of graft-versus-host responses after intestinal transplantation. Study-level findings and limits: In patients with graft-donor T cell macrochimerism, allograft graft-versus-host to host-versus-graft clonal ratios were high.

This rearrangement joins TRBV28 to TRBJ2-7; 9 nucleotides align to TRBD2. The source of this sequence is a human patient who received an intestinal transplant, so some T cells may come from the graft donor. The sample was PBMCs, taken about 6 weeks after intestinal transplant. The CDR3: CASSPPREGRNEQYF. Here the CDR3 DNA reads TGTGCCAGCAGCCCCCCGCGGGAGGGCCGGAACGAGCAGTACTTC. Looking up the rest from reference TRBV28 and TRBJ2-7 gives the full variable domain: DVKVTQSSRYLVKRTGEKVFLECVQDMDHENMFWYRQDPGLGLRLIYFSYDVKMKEKGDIPEGYSVSREKKERFSLILESASTNQTSMYLCASSPPREGRNEQYFGPGTRLTVT.